This T cell receptor (beta chain) was captured by sequencing in a study of blood T cell repertoires in COVID-19. As for the study in general: Researchers got acute and convalescent COVID-19 samples from the United States, Italy and Spain.

Measured with immunoSEQ multiplex PCR; TCRdb has only the in-frame clones, and not every one. This table holds fewer than 300,000 clones, approximately 90% found once. The germline gives CDR1 DFQATT, CDR2 SNEGSKA (reference sequence). V was pared by 1 base and J by 12 bases, with 12 bases between. The CDR3 has 11 amino acids. All recovered Cohort 3 donors got two negative PCRs, got clearance, or saw symptom resolution. The receptor was isolated from a man between 18 and 29 years old who had recovered from COVID-19. The sample consisted of PBMCs or T cells enriched from blood (not recorded which). This chain uses TRBV20-1 with TRBJ1-2, with D maybe TRBD1 (5 bases). As DNA, the CDR3 is TGCAGTGCTAGAGTGGGGGGAGTGCACACCTTC. Residues: CSARVGGVHTF.